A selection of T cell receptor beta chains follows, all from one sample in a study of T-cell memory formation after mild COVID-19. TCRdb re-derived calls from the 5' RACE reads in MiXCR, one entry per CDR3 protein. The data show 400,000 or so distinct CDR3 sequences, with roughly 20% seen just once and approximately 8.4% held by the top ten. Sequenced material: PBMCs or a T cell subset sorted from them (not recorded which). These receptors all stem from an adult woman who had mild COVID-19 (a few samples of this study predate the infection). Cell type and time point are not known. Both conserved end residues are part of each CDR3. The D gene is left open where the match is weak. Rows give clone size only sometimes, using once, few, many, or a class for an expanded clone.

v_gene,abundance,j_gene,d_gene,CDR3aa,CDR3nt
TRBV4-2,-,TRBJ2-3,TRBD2,CASSQDGAGGSTDTQYF,TGTGCCAGCAGCCAAGATGGGGCGGGGGGCAGCACAGATACGCAGTATTTT
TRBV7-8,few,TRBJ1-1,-,CASSSLPGGLETLEAFF,TGTGCCAGCAGCTCCCTCCCCGGGGGTTTGGAGACCTTGGAAGCTTTCTTT
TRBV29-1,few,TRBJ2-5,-,CSVEDRFIQETQYF,TGCAGCGTTGAAGATCGGTTTATTCAAGAGACCCAGTACTTC
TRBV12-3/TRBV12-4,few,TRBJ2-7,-,CATRRDSSYEQYF,TGTGCCACCAGGCGGGACAGCTCCTACGAGCAGTACTTC
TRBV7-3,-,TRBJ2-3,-,CASSFQGPRSGYTQYF,TGTGCCAGCAGCTTCCAGGGGCCTCGGAGCGGCTATACGCAGTATTTT
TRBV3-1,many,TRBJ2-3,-,CASSGAGGSDTQYF,TGTGCCAGCAGCGGGGCAGGAGGATCAGATACGCAGTATTTT
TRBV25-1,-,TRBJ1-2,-,CASSESANYGYTF,TGTGCCAGCAGTGAGAGTGCTAACTATGGCTACACCTTC
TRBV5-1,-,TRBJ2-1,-,CASSLGGHPSYNEQFF,TGCGCCAGCAGCTTGGGGGGCCATCCCTCCTACAATGAGCAGTTCTTC
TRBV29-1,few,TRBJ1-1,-,CSVEDKGEAFF,TGCAGCGTTGAAGATAAGGGCGAAGCTTTCTTT
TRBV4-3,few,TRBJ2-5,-,CASSDQMQETQYF,TGCGCCAGCAGTGACCAGATGCAAGAGACCCAGTACTTC
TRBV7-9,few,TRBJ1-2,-,CASRSGDGYTF,TGTGCCAGCAGATCAGGGGATGGCTACACCTTC
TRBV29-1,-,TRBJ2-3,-,CSVEEEGALTDTQYF,TGCAGCGTTGAAGAGGAGGGGGCACTCACAGATACGCAGTATTTT
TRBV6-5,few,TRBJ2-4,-,CASSYSVSAKNIQYF,TGTGCCAGCAGTTACTCTGTCTCAGCCAAAAACATTCAGTACTTC
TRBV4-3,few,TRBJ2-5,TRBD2,CASSQPTGGVVTQYF,TGCGCCAGCAGCCAACCTACTGGGGGGGTAGTGACCCAGTACTTC
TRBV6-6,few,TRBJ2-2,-,CASSQAGGINTGELFF,TGTGCCAGCAGTCAAGCTGGGGGGATTAATACCGGGGAGCTGTTTTTT
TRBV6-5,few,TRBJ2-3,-,CASSIQGVAGNTQYF,TGTGCCAGCAGTATCCAAGGAGTGGCTGGAAATACGCAGTATTTT
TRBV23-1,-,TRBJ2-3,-,CASSQLRVDERRGVPDTQYF,TGCGCCAGCAGTCAATTAAGGGTTGATGAGAGGCGGGGAGTCCCAGATACGCAGTATTTT
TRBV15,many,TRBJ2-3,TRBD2,CATSRPSGGPTDTQYF,TGTGCCACCAGCAGACCCAGCGGGGGGCCCACAGATACGCAGTATTTT
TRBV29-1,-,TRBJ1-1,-,CSVQAGVAEAFF,TGCAGCGTTCAAGCAGGGGTGGCTGAAGCTTTCTTT
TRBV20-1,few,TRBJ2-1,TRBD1,CSAHDRGVYNEQFF,TGCAGTGCTCATGACAGGGGGGTTTACAATGAGCAGTTCTTC
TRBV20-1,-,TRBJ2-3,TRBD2,CSASPSGSTDTQYF,TGCAGTGCTAGTCCTAGCGGAAGCACAGATACGCAGTATTTT
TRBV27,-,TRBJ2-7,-,CASRSGQIYEQYF,TGTGCCAGCAGATCCGGACAGATTTACGAGCAGTACTTC
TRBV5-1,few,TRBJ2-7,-,CASRTAGHSYEQYF,TGCGCCAGCAGAACCGCGGGACACTCCTACGAGCAGTACTTC
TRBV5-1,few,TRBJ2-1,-,CASMPTGSSSYNEQFF,TGCGCCAGCATGCCGACAGGTTCGAGCTCCTACAATGAGCAGTTCTTC
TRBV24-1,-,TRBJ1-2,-,CATSARGTDGYTF,TGTGCCACCAGTGCGAGGGGGACGGACGGCTACACCTTC
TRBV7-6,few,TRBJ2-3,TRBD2,CASSPGGAPDTQYF,TGTGCCAGCAGCCCCGGGGGGGCCCCAGATACGCAGTATTTT
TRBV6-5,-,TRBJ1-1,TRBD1,CATSLDRVSTEAFF,TGTGCCACGAGTTTGGACAGGGTTTCCACTGAAGCTTTCTTT
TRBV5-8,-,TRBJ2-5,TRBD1,CASSHRTGGVETQYF,TGTGCCAGCAGCCACCGGACAGGGGGGGTGGAGACCCAGTACTTC
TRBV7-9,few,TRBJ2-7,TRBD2,CASSAGLAGAGDEQYF,TGTGCCAGCAGCGCGGGACTAGCGGGAGCGGGCGACGAGCAGTACTTC
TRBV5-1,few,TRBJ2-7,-,CASSASQGGGYEQYF,TGCGCCAGCAGCGCCAGCCAGGGTGGGGGGTACGAGCAGTACTTC
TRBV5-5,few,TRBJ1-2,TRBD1,CASSFRQGTGYTF,TGTGCCAGCAGCTTCCGACAGGGAACTGGCTACACCTTC
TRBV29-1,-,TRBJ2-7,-,CSVGKMDGYEQYF,TGCAGCGTTGGGAAAATGGACGGCTACGAGCAGTACTTC